This T cell receptor (beta chain) was found in a study of control samples from healthy donors and cancer patients. This table comes from immunoSEQ multiplex PCR, and its TCRdb copy is limited to in-frame clones, with some not included. The data hold about 130,000 clones, with 90% observed a single time. Trimming removed 5 bases at V and 3 bases at J, with 12 bases between. The CDR3 length is 14 residues. Germline V lookup: CDR1 SGHVS, CDR2 FQNEAQ. The clonotype comes from a man aged 40-49 years in good health. Sequenced input: blood. The chain uses TRBV7-8 and TRBJ2-3; D ambiguous. For the CDR3, the DNA is TGTGCCAGCAGCCCGAGTCGGGCTACAGATACGCAGTATTTT. Translated: CASSPSRATDTQYF.